Following are 21 T cell receptor beta chains from one sample sequenced in a study of cytotoxic CD8 clonotypes in ibrutinib-treated CLL. TCRdb keeps only in-frame clones here, not all; method: immunoSEQ multiplex PCR. This table has about 160,000 clones, 70% to 85% appearing once. Sequencing was performed on PBMCs, taken after 24 months of ibrutinib treatment. The receptor set was obtained from a human donor with chronic lymphocytic leukemia.

This clone came up a few times. This chain joins TRBV6-5 and TRBJ1-5; possibly TRBD1 for D (6 bases). The germline CDR1 and CDR2 sequences are MNHEY and SVGAGI. The V end was cut by 0 bases, the J end by 7 bases, with 10 bases between. The CDR3 runs 14 residues. The CDR3 protein is CASSYSRGSQPQHF. The CDR3 nucleotides read TGTGCCAGCAGTTACTCCAGGGGAAGCCAGCCCCAGCATTTT.

The V call is TRBV10-2, the J call TRBJ1-1, with 8 nucleotides matching TRBD1. Germline V lookup: CDR1 WSHSY, CDR2 SAAADI. The trim removed 6 bases at V and 2 bases at J, leaving 5 bases unmatched. CDR3 length: 14 amino acids. The chain's CDR3 is CASRDRVGNTEAFF. The CDR3 DNA sequence: TGCGCCAGCAGGGACAGGGTCGGAAACACTGAAGCTTTCTTT.

Relative to its sample, this clone is medium-sized (0.01 to 0.1%). The chain uses TRBV27 and TRBJ1-2; 9 bases align to TRBD1. The CDR3 is 16 amino acids. Germline trimming cut 6 bases from V and 4 bases from J; bases unmatched to any gene: 12. Germline assignment: CDR1 MNHEY and CDR2 SMNVEV (reference sequence). CDR3 sequence: CASRGQGGLAGYGYTF. CDR3 coding DNA: TGTGCCAGCAGGGGACAGGGCGGCCTTGCGGGCTATGGCTACACCTTC.

This chain uses TRBV7-8 with TRBJ1-5; D may be TRBD1 (5 bases). Germline V lookup: CDR1 SGHVS, CDR2 FQNEAQ. The V end was cut by 2 bases, the J end by 7 bases, with 15 bases between. The CDR3 is 15 amino acids. The DNA for the CDR3 is TGTGCCAGCAGCTTAAAAGAGGGGTCCCAACAGCCCCAGCATTTT. Translating gives CASSLKEGSQQPQHF. The full variable domain, completed using reference TRBV7-8 and TRBJ1-5, is GAGVSQSPRYKVAKRGQDVALRCDPISGHVSLFWYQQALGQGPEFLTYFQNEAQLDKSGLPSDRFFAERPEGSVSTLKIQRTQQEDSAVYLCASSLKEGSQQPQHFGDGTRLSIL.

The chain has TRBV2 and TRBJ2-2; D is undetermined. CDR1 SNHLY and CDR2 FYNNEI come from the germline V gene. Deletions cut 4 bases from V and 6 bases from J, with 18 bases between. The CDR3 contains 16 residues. The CDR3, as DNA: TGTGCCAGCAGTGGGGAAGAGCCCATGTACGCCGGGGAGCTGTTTTTT. Translating it yields CASSGEEPMYAGELFF.

Only one count was recorded for this clone. The gene calls are TRBV30 and TRBJ1-1; D remains ambiguous. V was clipped by 1 base and J by 6 bases, with 6 bases between them. The CDR3 contains 11 residues. Germline-derived CDR1 and CDR2 are GTSNPN and SVGIG (reference sequence). The CDR3 region has the DNA TGTGCCTGGAGTGGGTCTTCTGAAGCTTTCTTT. Translation: CAWSGSSEAFF.

The chain carries TRBV5-6 and TRBJ1-1; D is uncertain. Germline V lookup: CDR1 SGHDT, CDR2 YYEEEE. The CDR3 has 16 amino acids. V lost 1 base, J lost 0 bases, and 13 bases lay in between. The CDR3 coding sequence is TGTGCCAGCAGCTTGCTAGGGCGGGCTATGAACACTGAAGCTTTCTTT. The encoded protein is CASSLLGRAMNTEAFF.

This clone appeared once. The chain carries TRBV7-2 and TRBJ1-2; TRBD1 agrees at 7 bases. The germline V gene has CDR1 SGHTA and CDR2 FQGNSA. The length of the CDR3 is 17 residues. J was trimmed by 8 bases and V by 7 bases; bases with no gene match: 22. The CDR3 region has the DNA TGTGCCAGCACCCGAGGGGGGGGAGGACAGGATTCATTGGGCTACACCTTC. Its protein product is CASTRGGGGQDSLGYTF.

CDR3 protein: CASSLEISGNYGYTF. CDR3 bases: TGCGCCAGCAGCTTGGAAATCTCGGGGAACTATGGCTACACCTTC. The chain carries TRBV5-1 and TRBJ1-2; D gene unclear. Germline CDR1 SGHRS, CDR2 YFSETQ. The CDR3 is 15 residues long. The V gene lost 0 bases and the J gene lost 2 bases, with 11 bases spanning the gap.

The chain recombines TRBV27 with TRBJ2-1; TRBD2 matches at 8 bases. V lost 2 bases to trimming and J lost 3 bases; unmatched junction nucleotides: 3. The CDR3 is 15 residues long. The germline V gene encodes CDR1 MNHEY and CDR2 SMNVEV (reference sequence). The CDR3 nucleotides read TGTGCCAGCAGTTTACGGCTAGCGGGCTACAATGAGCAGTTCTTC. Its protein is CASSLRLAGYNEQFF.

The V gene is TRBV5-1, the J gene TRBJ1-6; weak D call: TRBD1 (5 bases). Trimming removed 1 base at V and 7 bases at J, with 12 bases between. This CDR3 is 15 amino acids long. Germline V gene lookup returns CDR1 SGHRS and CDR2 YFSETQ. The CDR3 region is CASSLRQNQNSPLHF. As DNA, the CDR3 is TGCGCCAGCAGCTTGAGACAGAACCAGAATTCACCCCTCCACTTT.

The chain uses TRBV6-5 and TRBJ1-6; 9 bases are a match to TRBD1. CDR3 length: 14 amino acids. Germline assignment: CDR1 MNHEY and CDR2 SVGAGI. V trimming: 6 bases; J trimming: 11 bases; junction bases outside the gene matches: 8. CDR3 in DNA: TGTGCCAGCAGGCCACAGGGGGCCGGGACACCCCTCCACTTT. Its protein is CASRPQGAGTPLHF.

The chain is built from TRBV10-2 and TRBJ2-7; 9 bases align to TRBD1. The CDR3 has 17 residues. V trimming: 6 bases; J trimming: 5 bases; junction bases outside the gene matches: 17. Looked up from germline, CDR1 is WSHSY and CDR2 is SAAADI. The CDR3 is CASSVTQGASDFHEQYF. In DNA form, the CDR3 reads TGCGCCAGCAGCGTTACACAGGGGGCCTCCGACTTCCACGAGCAGTACTTC.

The chain is built from TRBV7-6 and TRBJ1-2; tentatively, D is TRBD1 (6 bases). The CDR3 is 15 residues long. Germline V gene sequence: CDR1 SGHVS, CDR2 FNYEAQ. V dropped 4 bases and J dropped 8 bases, with 20 bases sitting between them. In nucleotides, the CDR3 is TGTGCCAGCAGCTCCGCATCCAGGGGAGCGGGCGGCTACACCTTC. This sequence encodes CASSSASRGAGGYTF.

This clone showed up just a few times. The chain couples TRBV28 to TRBJ1-2; 7 nucleotides agree with TRBD1. Germline CDR1 and CDR2: MDHEN and SYDVKM. V shed 6 bases and J 4 bases; nucleotides not matched to a gene: 5. The CDR3 runs 13 residues. For the CDR3, the DNA is TGTGCCAGCAGACCCGGGACAGTCTATGGCTACACCTTC. The encoded protein is CASRPGTVYGYTF.

V is TRBV6-5 and J is TRBJ1-2, with D maybe TRBD1 (6 bases). The germline gives CDR1 MNHEY, CDR2 SVGAGI. The V gene lost 6 bases and the J gene lost 7 bases, with 15 bases spanning the gap. The CDR3 covers 13 residues. DNA of the CDR3: TGTGCCAGCAGACGTTCAGGGGATCGTGGCTACACCTTC. Translating gives CASRRSGDRGYTF.

The V call is TRBV30, the J call TRBJ2-7; D uncertain. Trimming left V 1 base short and J 5 bases short, with 9 bases between. The CDR3 covers 12 residues. The germline CDR1 and CDR2 sequences are GTSNPN and SVGIG (reference sequence). The CDR3, as DNA: TGTGCCTGGAGTGCCGTTGGGAACGAGCAGTACTTC. Protein sequence: CAWSAVGNEQYF.

The rearrangement uses TRBV10-3 and TRBJ2-7; 7 bases line up with TRBD2. The CDR3 contains 15 residues. V lost 4 bases and J lost 1; bases outside the gene matches: 7. The V gene's germline CDR1 is ENHRY and CDR2 SYGVKD. CDR3 nucleotides: TGTGCCATCAGTGGGGACTACAGCCGTTCCTACGAGCAGTACTTC. It specifies CAISGDYSRSYEQYF.

The genes are TRBV29-1 and TRBJ1-1, with 8 bases identical to TRBD1. From germline, CDR1 is SQVTM and CDR2 ANQGSEA. The CDR3 runs 13 residues. With 7 bases clipped from V and 0 bases from J, the junction kept 4 bases outside the gene matches. The CDR3 reads CSARTGLNTEAFF. CDR3 in DNA: TGCAGCGCTAGGACAGGGCTGAACACTGAAGCTTTCTTT. Looking up the rest from reference TRBV29-1 and TRBJ1-1 gives the full variable domain: SAVISQKPSRDICQRGTSLTIQCQVDSQVTMMFWYRQQPGQSLTLIATANQGSEATYESGFVIDKFPISRPNLTFSTLTVSNMSPEDSSIYLCSARTGLNTEAFFGQGTRLTVV.

V and J are TRBV7-3 and TRBJ2-2; 12 nucleotides agree with TRBD2. The CDR3 runs 15 residues. CDR1 is SGHTA and CDR2 is FQGTGA in the germline V gene. The ends lost 2 bases at V and 8 bases at J; junction bases unmatched: 3. This CDR3 reads CASSLLGLAGGELFF. The DNA of the CDR3 is TGTGCCAGCAGCTTACTCGGACTAGCGGGAGGGGAGCTGTTTTTT.

This chain joins TRBV9 and TRBJ2-1; TRBD2 matches at 14 bases. Unmatched junction bases numbered 7, after V lost 4 bases and J lost 7 bases. Germline CDR1 and CDR2: SGDLS and YYNGEE. The CDR3 sequence is 16 residues long. The CDR3 spells CASSSGLAGGLNEQFF. The CDR3, as DNA: TGTGCCAGCAGCTCCGGACTAGCGGGAGGATTGAATGAGCAGTTCTTC.